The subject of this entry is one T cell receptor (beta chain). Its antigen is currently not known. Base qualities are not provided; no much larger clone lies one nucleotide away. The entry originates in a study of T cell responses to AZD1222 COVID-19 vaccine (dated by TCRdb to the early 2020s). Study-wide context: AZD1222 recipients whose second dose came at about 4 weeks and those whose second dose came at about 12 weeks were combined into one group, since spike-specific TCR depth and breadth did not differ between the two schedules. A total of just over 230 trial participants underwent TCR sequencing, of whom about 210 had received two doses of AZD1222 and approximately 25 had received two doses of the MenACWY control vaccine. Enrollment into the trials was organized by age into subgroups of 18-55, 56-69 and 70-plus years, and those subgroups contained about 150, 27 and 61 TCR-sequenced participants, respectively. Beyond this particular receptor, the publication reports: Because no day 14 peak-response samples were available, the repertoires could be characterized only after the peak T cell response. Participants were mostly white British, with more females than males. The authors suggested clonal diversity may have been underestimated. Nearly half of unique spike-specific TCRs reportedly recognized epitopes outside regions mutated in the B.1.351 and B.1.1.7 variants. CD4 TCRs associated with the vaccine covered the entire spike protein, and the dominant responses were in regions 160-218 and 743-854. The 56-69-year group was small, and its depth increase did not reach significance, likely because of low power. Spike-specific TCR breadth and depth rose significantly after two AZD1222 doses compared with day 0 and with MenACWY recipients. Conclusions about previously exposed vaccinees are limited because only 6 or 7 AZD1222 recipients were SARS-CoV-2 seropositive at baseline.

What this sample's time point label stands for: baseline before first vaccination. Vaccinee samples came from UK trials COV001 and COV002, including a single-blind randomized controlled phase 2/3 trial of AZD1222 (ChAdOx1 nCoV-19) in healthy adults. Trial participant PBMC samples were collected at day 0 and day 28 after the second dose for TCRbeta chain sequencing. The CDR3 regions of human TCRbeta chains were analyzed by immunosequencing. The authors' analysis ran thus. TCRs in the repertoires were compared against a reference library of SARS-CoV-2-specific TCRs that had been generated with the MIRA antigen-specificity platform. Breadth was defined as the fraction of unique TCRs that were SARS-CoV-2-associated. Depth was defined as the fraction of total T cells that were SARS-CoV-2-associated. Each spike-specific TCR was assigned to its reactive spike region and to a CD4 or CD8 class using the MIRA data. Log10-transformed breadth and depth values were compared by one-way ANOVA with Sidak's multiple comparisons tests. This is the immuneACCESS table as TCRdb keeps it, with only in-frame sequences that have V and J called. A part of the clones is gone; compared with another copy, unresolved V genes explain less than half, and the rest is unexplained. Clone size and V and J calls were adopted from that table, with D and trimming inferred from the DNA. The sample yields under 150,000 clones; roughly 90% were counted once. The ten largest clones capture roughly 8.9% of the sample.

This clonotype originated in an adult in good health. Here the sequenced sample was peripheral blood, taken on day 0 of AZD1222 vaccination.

In nucleotides, the sequence is TGTGCCCGCCGGGACAGGAGTAATTCACCCCTCCACTTT. This sequence encodes CARRDRSNSPLHF. The V and J segments used are TRBV2 and TRBJ1-6, with TRBD1 matching 8 junction bases. The CDR3 measures 13 amino acids from cysteine to phenylalanine. Only the CDR3 part of the read is kept: 39 bases, read in frame from the first base. Relative to germline, V is missing 11 bases and J is missing 6 bases, with 6 bases of the junction outside any gene match. CDR1 and CDR2 were assigned from the germline V gene as SNHLY and FYNNEI.